The following is a TCR beta chain sequence with its context. The antigen is undetermined. This entry comes from a study of OX40 agonist ivuxolimab in advanced cancers. As for the study in general: The diagnoses of dose-escalation patients were hepatocellular carcinoma, melanoma, renal cell or head and neck cancer. Anti-PD-1, anti-PD-L1 or anti-CTLA-4 therapy given earlier was allowed, and approximately 43% had some. From roughly 20 to 85 years was the age range, with a mean of about 56 years, and approximately 84% were male.

Sequenced by immunoSEQ multiplex PCR; TCRdb stores in-frame clones only, minus some. The sample has 35,000 to 40,000 clones; around 87% are singletons. Per the germline V gene, CDR1 is KGHSH and CDR2 is LQKENI. Deletions cut 3 bases from V and 3 bases from J, with 8 bases between. This CDR3 has 13 amino acids. Findings and caveats of the study: The study found that CD8+ T cells averaged more expanded clones than CD4+.

The V gene is TRBV18, the J gene TRBJ1-2, with TRBD1 as a possible D gene (5 bases). The input for sequencing was CD4+ or CD8+ T cells sorted from blood, taken in a trial of the OX40 agonist ivuxolimab. The source is an adult with an advanced solid tumor such as melanoma, head and neck, liver or kidney cancer. For the CDR3, the DNA is TGTGCCAGCTCACCTGGACACTACTATGGCTACACCTTC. It codes for CASSPGHYYGYTF. The whole variable domain, filled in from reference TRBV18 and TRBJ1-2, reads NAGVMQNPRHLVRRRGQEARLRCSPMKGHSHVYWYRQLPEEGLKFMVYLQKENIIDESGMPKERFSAEFPKEGPSILRIQQVVRGDSAAYFCASSPGHYYGYTFGSGTRLTVV.